This is a list of T cell receptor beta chains from one sample in a study of cytomegalovirus exposure and HLA in healthy donors. Produced via immunoSEQ multiplex PCR; TCRdb's table is partial and in-frame only. This table has about 160,000 clones, more than 75% appearing once. The specimen sequenced was PBMCs. These receptors were obtained from a young man in good health and CMV-seronegative. Each CDR3 is given with its conserved first and last residue. A D gene is named only where the DNA matches it firmly. Size values are once, few and many counts, or a class for expanded clones, and some rows have none.

TRBJ1-5 TRBV6-5 once - CASSYGRLGNQPQHF TGTGCCAGCAGTTACGGCAGGTTAGGCAATCAGCCCCAGCATTTT
TRBJ2-3 TRBV5-1 - TRBD2 CASSPGTSGDRTDTQYF TGCGCCAGCAGCCCTGGGACTAGCGGAGACCGCACAGATACGCAGTATTTT
TRBJ1-2 TRBV6-5 - - CASSYTMSYGYTF TGTGCCAGCAGTTACACAATGTCCTATGGCTACACCTTC
TRBJ2-3 TRBV5-6 - - CASSLALVDTQYF TGTGCCAGCAGCTTGGCCCTCGTCGATACGCAGTATTTT
TRBJ2-7 TRBV13 - TRBD2 CASSLSSGNFEQYF TGTGCCAGCAGCTTATCTAGCGGAAATTTCGAGCAGTACTTC
TRBJ2-1 TRBV11-2 - - CASSFQAERSYNEQFF TGTGCCAGCAGCTTCCAAGCGGAACGGTCCTACAATGAGCAGTTCTTC
TRBJ2-2 TRBV6-6 - - CASSYSPGDTGELFF TGTGCCAGCAGTTACTCTCCGGGGGACACCGGGGAGCTGTTTTTT
TRBJ2-5 TRBV5-1 - - CASSLELQETQYF TGCGCCAGCAGCTTGGAATTACAAGAGACCCAGTACTTC
TRBJ1-3 TRBV19 - TRBD1 CASRNRGLGNTIYF TGTGCCAGTAGGAACAGGGGGCTCGGAAACACCATATATTTT
TRBJ1-1 TRBV2 - - CASSEGVGHPNTEAFF TGTGCCAGCAGTGAAGGGGTGGGACACCCGAACACTGAAGCTTTCTTT
TRBJ2-2 TRBV4-3 few - CASSQGGREMNTGELFF TGCGCCAGCAGCCAAGGTGGTAGAGAGATGAACACCGGGGAGCTGTTTTTT
TRBJ1-2 TRBV18 - TRBD1 CASSPQTGADYGYTF TGTGCCAGCTCACCACAGACAGGGGCGGACTATGGCTACACCTTC
TRBJ2-1 TRBV2 - - CASSRQGGYNEQFF TGTGCCAGCAGCAGACAGGGAGGCTACAATGAGCAGTTCTTC
TRBJ2-5 TRBV29-1 - TRBD1 CSVRTGGAGKTQYF TGCAGCGTCCGGACAGGGGGCGCGGGAAAGACCCAGTACTTC
TRBJ1-1 TRBV6-1 - - CASLREAAEAFF TGTGCCAGCCTACGGGAGGCAGCTGAAGCTTTCTTT
TRBJ2-2 TRBV7-9 once - CACGPNYTGELFF TGTGCCTGCGGCCCCAACTACACCGGGGAGCTGTTTTTT
TRBJ1-2 TRBV27 few - CASSFTDQVGYTF TGTGCCAGCAGTTTTACCGATCAGGTTGGCTACACCTTC
TRBJ1-4 TRBV18 - - CASSPLRRNEKLFF TGTGCCAGCTCACCACTCAGGCGTAATGAAAAACTGTTTTTT
TRBJ2-1 TRBV28 - TRBD1 CASSLATGGRDEQFF TGTGCCAGCAGTTTAGCGACAGGGGGCAGGGATGAGCAGTTCTTC
TRBJ1-1 TRBV28 - - CASSLYGRGGNTEAFF TGTGCCAGCAGTTTATATGGCAGGGGCGGGAACACTGAAGCTTTCTTT
TRBJ2-5 TRBV5-1 - TRBD1 CASSFDRGRETQYF TGCGCCAGCAGCTTTGACAGGGGGAGAGAGACCCAGTACTTC
TRBJ2-2 TRBV7-9 - TRBD2 CASSPTSGSHPANTGELFF TGTGCCAGCAGCCCAACTAGCGGGAGTCACCCCGCGAACACCGGGGAGCTGTTTTTT
TRBJ2-1 TRBV5-1 - - CASSLGASGNEQFF TGCGCCAGCAGCTTAGGCGCTAGTGGGAATGAGCAGTTCTTC
TRBJ1-3 TRBV11-3 - - CASSLTGYGNTIYF TGTGCCAGCAGCTTGACAGGCTATGGAAACACCATATATTTT
TRBJ1-3 TRBV14 - - CASSRLQSISGNTIYF TGTGCCAGCAGCCGACTCCAGTCTATCTCTGGAAACACCATATATTTT
TRBJ1-2 TRBV28 - - CASSPQGHYGYTF TGTGCCAGCAGCCCCCAGGGTCACTATGGCTACACCTTC
TRBJ1-2 TRBV5-1 - TRBD1 CASSPGTGISYGYTF TGCGCCAGCAGCCCCGGGACAGGGATCTCCTATGGCTACACCTTC
TRBJ2-3 TRBV18 - - CASSLGTPVTDTQYF TGTGCCAGCTCTCTTGGGACACCCGTCACAGATACGCAGTATTTT
TRBJ2-5 TRBV2 - TRBD1 CASSRNRGPQETQYF TGTGCCAGCAGTAGAAACAGGGGGCCCCAAGAGACCCAGTACTTC
TRBJ2-2 TRBV5-1 - - CASSRIAEVNTGELFF TGCGCCAGCAGCCGAATAGCGGAGGTGAACACCGGGGAGCTGTTTTTT
TRBJ2-2 TRBV7-8 - - CASSMRVYGELFF TGTGCCAGCAGTATGCGGGTCTACGGGGAGCTGTTTTTT
TRBJ2-4 TRBV6-5 - TRBD2 CASSYSTGEGNIQYF TGTGCCAGCAGTTACTCAACGGGGGAGGGGAACATTCAGTACTTC
TRBJ2-7 TRBV4-1 - - CASSQGDRSYEQYF TGCGCCAGCAGCCAAGGAGACAGGAGCTACGAGCAGTACTTC
TRBJ2-7 TRBV9 - TRBD2 CASSTGLSGLAGYEQYF TGTGCCAGCAGCACAGGGCTCTCGGGACTAGCAGGGTACGAGCAGTACTTC
TRBJ1-6 TRBV19 - - CASSIGGSPLHF TGTGCCAGTAGTATCGGGGGTTCACCCCTCCACTTT
TRBJ1-1 TRBV11-2 - - CASSAESNTEAFF TGTGCCAGCAGCGCCGAGTCGAACACTGAAGCTTTCTTT
TRBJ1-4 TRBV7-9 - - CASSPVGVGEKLFF TGTGCCAGCAGCCCAGTCGGGGTTGGTGAAAAACTGTTTTTT
TRBJ1-1 TRBV5-1 - - CASSTSDGRITEAFF TGCGCCAGCAGCACCTCGGACGGGAGGATAACTGAAGCTTTCTTT
TRBJ1-5 TRBV6-1 - - CASRETDYSNQPQHF TGTGCCAGCAGGGAGACAGATTATAGCAATCAGCCCCAGCATTTT
TRBJ2-1 TRBV28 - TRBD1 CASTRTGGNFRYNEQFF TGTGCCAGCACCAGGACAGGGGGGAATTTTCGCTACAATGAGCAGTTCTTC
TRBJ2-3 TRBV10-1 - - CASSRGVGTDTQYF TGCGCCAGCAGTCGGGGAGTTGGAACAGATACGCAGTATTTT
TRBJ2-7 TRBV11-2 - - CASRLQGSSYEQYF TGTGCCAGCCGTCTCCAGGGGAGCTCCTACGAGCAGTACTTC
TRBJ2-2 TRBV2 - - CASSRGTGELFF TGTGCCAGCAGCCGCGGCACCGGGGAGCTGTTTTTT
TRBJ2-7 TRBV4-3 once TRBD2 CASSQDAGGQYEQYF TGCGCCAGCAGCCAAGATGCGGGAGGCCAGTACGAGCAGTACTTC
TRBJ1-4 TRBV19 - TRBD1 CAGDSEANEKLFF TGTGCCGGGGACAGTGAGGCTAATGAAAAACTGTTTTTT
TRBJ1-5 TRBV6-5 - - CASSTGPLQPQHF TGTGCCAGCAGCACAGGGCCCCTTCAGCCCCAGCATTTT
TRBJ2-7 TRBV5-1 - TRBD2 CASSSGTSDYEQYF TGCGCCAGCAGCTCTGGGACTAGCGATTACGAGCAGTACTTC
TRBJ1-5 TRBV28 few TRBD1 CASSFGSPGGHQPQHF TGTGCCAGCAGTTTCGGTTCACCAGGGGGCCATCAGCCCCAGCATTTT
TRBJ2-5 TRBV14 - TRBD2 CASSQGTSGIGTQYF TGTGCCAGCAGCCAAGGCACTAGCGGTATAGGGACCCAGTACTTC
TRBJ2-7 TRBV27 - TRBD2 CASSFRTRGEQYF TGTGCCAGCAGTTTCCGGACTAGGGGTGAGCAGTACTTC
TRBJ1-5 TRBV4-2 - - CASSPNHDRKNQPQHF TGTGCCAGCAGCCCTAACCACGACAGAAAGAATCAGCCCCAGCATTTT
TRBJ1-4 TRBV4-3 - TRBD1 CASSQDIVQGNEKLFF TGCGCCAGCAGCCAAGATATCGTACAGGGGAATGAAAAACTGTTTTTT